This entry concerns a single T cell receptor beta chain. Its cognate antigen is unknown. It was the 120-subject validation cohort, separate from the roughly 700-subject first cohort, to which the donors belonged. These data originate in a study of cytomegalovirus exposure and HLA in healthy donors. Points from the study as a whole: Most TCR sequences were uncommon, yet certain public TCRs appeared in many donors.

Some clones are missing from TCRdb's copy, which holds only in-frame ones; the method was immunoSEQ multiplex PCR. The table records under 150,000 clones, roughly nine tenths of them present only once. Germline V gives CDR1 SGHTA, CDR2 FQGNSA. The CDR3 sequence is 17 residues long. J was trimmed by 8 bases and V by 1 base; bases with no gene match: 9. The sequence was collected from a man younger than 35 in good health and CMV-seronegative. This chain joins TRBV7-2 and TRBJ2-1, with 12 positions matching TRBD1. The sequenced material came from PBMCs. CDR3 sequence: CASSLDIGTGGGHEQFF. DNA for the CDR3: TGTGCCAGCAGCTTAGATATTGGGACAGGGGGCGGGCATGAGCAGTTCTTC.